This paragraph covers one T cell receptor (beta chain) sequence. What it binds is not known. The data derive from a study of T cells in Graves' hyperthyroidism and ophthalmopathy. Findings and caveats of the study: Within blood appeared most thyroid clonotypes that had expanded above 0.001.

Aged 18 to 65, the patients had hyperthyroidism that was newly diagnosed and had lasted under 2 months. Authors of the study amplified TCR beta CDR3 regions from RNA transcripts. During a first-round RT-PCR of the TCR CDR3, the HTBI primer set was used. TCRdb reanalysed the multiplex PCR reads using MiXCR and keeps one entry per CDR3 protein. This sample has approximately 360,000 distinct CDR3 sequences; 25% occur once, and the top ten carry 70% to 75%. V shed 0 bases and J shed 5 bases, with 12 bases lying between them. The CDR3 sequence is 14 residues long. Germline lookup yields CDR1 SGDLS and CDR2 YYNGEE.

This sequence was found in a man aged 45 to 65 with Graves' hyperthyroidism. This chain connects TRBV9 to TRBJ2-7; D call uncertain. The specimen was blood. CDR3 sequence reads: CASSVEPVGNEQYF. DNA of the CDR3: TGTGCCAGCAGCGTAGAACCCGTAGGGAACGAGCAGTACTTC.